This T cell receptor (beta chain) was identified in a study of control samples from healthy donors and cancer patients. The length of the CDR3 is 12 residues. Germline V CDR1 and CDR2: MNHEY, SVGAGI. Trimming took 5 bases from V and 15 from J; bases not matched to a gene: 6. TCRdb's copy holds only in-frame clones and misses some; the assay was immunoSEQ multiplex PCR. The table records more than 75,000 clones, around 90% of them present only once. The sequenced material came from PBMCs. The chain couples TRBV6-5 to TRBJ2-1; 11 nucleotides match TRBD2. This clonotype was sampled from a woman aged 55-70 years with head and neck cancer. The CDR3 DNA follows: TGTGCCAGCAGTACGACTAGCGGGGTATCGTTCTTC. Translation: CASSTTSGVSFF.